The source of this T cell receptor (beta chain) is a study of CD8 T cells in Susac syndrome. This CDR3 has 14 residues. The germline V gene has CDR1 SSHAT and CDR2 FNYEAQ (reference sequence). The control participants were healthy donors, and these controls were matched with respect to both age and sex. Negative isolation yielded the CD8+ and CD4+ T cells, while FACS enriched the TEMRA cells. Points on this clonotype: Its antigen is currently unknown. One end of the junction is discordant with germline, which a read error may explain.

Study-wide results and caveats: The TCR sequencing and HLA analysis in the study involved a relatively small number of individuals, as the study acknowledged.

It was with random hexamers that roughly 0.5 to 1 ug RNA was reverse transcribed. Amplification of TCR beta CDR3 across 54 Vbeta and 13 Jbeta was performed with immunoSEQ multiplex PCR. TCRdb recomputed calls from the immunoSEQ multiplex PCR reads with MiXCR, one row per CDR3 protein. The sample has 150,000 to 200,000 distinct CDR3 sequences; approximately 93% are singletons. The sequencing sample was made of CD4+ T cells from PBMCs. V and J are TRBV7-7 and TRBJ2-5; D not resolved. The source of this sequence is a human donor in good health. CDR3 coding DNA: TGTGCTAGCAGTCTCGACGGATCCCAAGAGACCCAGTACTTC. It is translated as CASSLDGSQETQYF.